This TCR beta chain stems from a study of cytomegalovirus exposure and HLA in healthy donors. Findings of the study overall: Within the approximately 130 validation repertoires, first-cohort TCR clusters tended to co-occur, according to a later analysis.

The CDR3 is 14 amino acids. The V and J ends lost 7 bases and 0 bases respectively, with 12 bases between them. Looked up from germline, CDR1 is MNHEY and CDR2 is SVGAGI. This clone was counted between two and nine times. Its antigen is unknown. Data came from immunoSEQ multiplex PCR; TCRdb stores just in-frame clones and leaves some out. The profile shows approximately 270,000 clones, 65% to 90% of them singletons. V usage is TRBV6-5 and J usage is TRBJ1-1, with D tentatively TRBD1 (6 bases). Material: PBMCs. The source of this sequence is a woman between 18 and 30 years old in good health and CMV-seronegative. In nucleotides, the CDR3 is TGTGCCAGCAAGACAGGAAACATGAACACTGAAGCTTTCTTT. Amino acid sequence: CASKTGNMNTEAFF.